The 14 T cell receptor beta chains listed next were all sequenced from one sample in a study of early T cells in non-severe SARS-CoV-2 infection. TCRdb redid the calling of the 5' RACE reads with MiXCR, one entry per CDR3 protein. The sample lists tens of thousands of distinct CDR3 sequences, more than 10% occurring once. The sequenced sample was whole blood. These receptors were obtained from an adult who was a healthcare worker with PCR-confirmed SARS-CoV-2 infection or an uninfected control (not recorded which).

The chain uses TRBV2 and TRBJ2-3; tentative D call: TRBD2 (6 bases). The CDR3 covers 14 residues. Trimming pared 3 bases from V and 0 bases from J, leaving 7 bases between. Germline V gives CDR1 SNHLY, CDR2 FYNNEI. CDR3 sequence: CASSDGGSTDTQYF. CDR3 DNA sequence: TGTGCCAGCAGTGACGGGGGTAGCACAGATACGCAGTATTTT.

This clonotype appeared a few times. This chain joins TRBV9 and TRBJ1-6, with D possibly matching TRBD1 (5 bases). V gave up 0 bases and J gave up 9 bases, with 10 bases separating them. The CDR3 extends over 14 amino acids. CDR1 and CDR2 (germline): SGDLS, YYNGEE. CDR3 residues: CASSVAGSSSPLHF. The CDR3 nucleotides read TGTGCCAGCAGCGTAGCAGGGTCAAGTTCACCCCTCCACTTT.

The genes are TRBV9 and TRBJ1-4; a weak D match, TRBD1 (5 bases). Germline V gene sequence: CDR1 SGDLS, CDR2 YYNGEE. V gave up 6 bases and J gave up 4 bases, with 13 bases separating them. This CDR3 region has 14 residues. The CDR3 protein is CASTEGLLNEKLFF. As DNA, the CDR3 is TGTGCCAGCACCGAGGGACTACTTAATGAAAAACTGTTTTTT. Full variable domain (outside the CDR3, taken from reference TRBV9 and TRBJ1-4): DSGVTQTPKHLITATGQRVTLRCSPRSGDLSVYWYQQSLDQGLQFLIQYYNGEERAKGNILERFSAQQFPDLHSELNLSSLELGDSALYFCASTEGLLNEKLFFGSGTQLSVL.

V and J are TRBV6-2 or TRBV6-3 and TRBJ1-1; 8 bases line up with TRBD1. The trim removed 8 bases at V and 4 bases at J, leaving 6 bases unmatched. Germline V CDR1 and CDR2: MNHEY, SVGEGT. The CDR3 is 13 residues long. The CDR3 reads CASCPGQGTEAFF. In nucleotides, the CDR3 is TGTGCCAGCTGTCCCGGACAGGGCACTGAAGCTTTCTTT.

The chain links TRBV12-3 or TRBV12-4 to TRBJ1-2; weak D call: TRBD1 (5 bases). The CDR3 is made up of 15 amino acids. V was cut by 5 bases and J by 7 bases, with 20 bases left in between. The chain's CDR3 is CASSTTQGRRGGYTF. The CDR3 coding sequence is TGTGCCAGCAGTACCACCCAGGGTCGCCGAGGTGGCTACACCTTC.

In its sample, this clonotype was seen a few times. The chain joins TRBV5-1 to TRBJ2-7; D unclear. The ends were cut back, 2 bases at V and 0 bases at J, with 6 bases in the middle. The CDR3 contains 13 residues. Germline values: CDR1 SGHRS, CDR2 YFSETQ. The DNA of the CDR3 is TGCGCCAGCAGCTTTCGGTACTCCTACGAGCAGTACTTC. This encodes CASSFRYSYEQYF.

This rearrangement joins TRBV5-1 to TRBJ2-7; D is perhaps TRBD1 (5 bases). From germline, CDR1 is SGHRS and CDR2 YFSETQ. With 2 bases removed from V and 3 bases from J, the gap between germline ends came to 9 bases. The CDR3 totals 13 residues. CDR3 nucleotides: TGCGCCAGCAGCTTAGGGGTGAACTACGAGCAGTACTTC. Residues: CASSLGVNYEQYF. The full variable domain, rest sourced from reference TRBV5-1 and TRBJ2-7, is KAGVTQTPRYLIKTRGQQVTLSCSPISGHRSVSWYQQTPGQGLQFLFEYFSETQRNKGNFPGRFSGRQFSNSRSEMNVSTLELGDSALYLCASSLGVNYEQYFGPGTRLTVT.

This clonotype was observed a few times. This CDR3 reads CASSQELRQADMNTEAFF. The CDR3 nucleotides are TGTGCCAGCAGCCAGGAGCTCCGACAGGCGGATATGAACACTGAAGCTTTCTTT. The chain employs TRBV3-2 and TRBJ1-1; TRBD1 was called by the table and not checked on the DNA. TRBV3-2 is described as a pseudogene. This CDR3 has 18 residues.

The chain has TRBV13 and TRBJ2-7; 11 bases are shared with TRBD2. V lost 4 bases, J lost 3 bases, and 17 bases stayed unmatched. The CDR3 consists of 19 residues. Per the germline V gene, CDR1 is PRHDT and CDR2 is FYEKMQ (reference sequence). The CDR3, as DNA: TGTGCCAGCAGCTCCAGTAACGGGACTAGCGGCGCGTGGGTCTACGAGCAGTACTTC. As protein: CASSSSNGTSGAWVYEQYF.

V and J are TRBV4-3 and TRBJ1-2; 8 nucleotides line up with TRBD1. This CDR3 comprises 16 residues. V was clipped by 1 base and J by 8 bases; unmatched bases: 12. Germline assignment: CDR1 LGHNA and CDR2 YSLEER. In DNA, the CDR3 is TGCGCCAGCAGCCAAGGGGACAGGAACGGACTTCAAGGCTACACCTTC. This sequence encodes CASSQGDRNGLQGYTF.

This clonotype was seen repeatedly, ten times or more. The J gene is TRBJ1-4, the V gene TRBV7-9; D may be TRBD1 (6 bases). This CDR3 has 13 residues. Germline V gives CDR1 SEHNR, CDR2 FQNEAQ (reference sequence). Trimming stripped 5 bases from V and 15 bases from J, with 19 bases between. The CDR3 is CASSDNSKGGVFF. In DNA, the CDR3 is TGTGCCAGCAGCGACAACTCGAAAGGGGGGGTGTTTTTT.

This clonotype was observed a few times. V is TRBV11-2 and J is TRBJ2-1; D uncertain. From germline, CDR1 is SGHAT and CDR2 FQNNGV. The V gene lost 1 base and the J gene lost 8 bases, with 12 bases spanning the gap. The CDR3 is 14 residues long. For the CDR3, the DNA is TGTGCCAGCAGCTTAGGAGTAGCCGGTCATGAGCAGTTCTTC. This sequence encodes CASSLGVAGHEQFF.

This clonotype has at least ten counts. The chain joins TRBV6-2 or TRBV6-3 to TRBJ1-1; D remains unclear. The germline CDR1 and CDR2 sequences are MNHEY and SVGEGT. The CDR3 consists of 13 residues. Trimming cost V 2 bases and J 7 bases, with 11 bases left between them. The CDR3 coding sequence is TGTGCCAGCAGTTACGTGTGGAGAGGTGAAGCTTTCTTT. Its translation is CASSYVWRGEAFF.

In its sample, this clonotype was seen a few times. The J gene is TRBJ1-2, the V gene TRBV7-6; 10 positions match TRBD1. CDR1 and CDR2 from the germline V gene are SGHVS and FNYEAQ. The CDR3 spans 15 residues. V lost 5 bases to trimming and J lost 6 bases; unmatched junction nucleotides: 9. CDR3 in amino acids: CASSAQPDRGHGYTF. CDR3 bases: TGTGCCAGCAGCGCCCAACCCGACAGGGGGCATGGCTACACCTTC.